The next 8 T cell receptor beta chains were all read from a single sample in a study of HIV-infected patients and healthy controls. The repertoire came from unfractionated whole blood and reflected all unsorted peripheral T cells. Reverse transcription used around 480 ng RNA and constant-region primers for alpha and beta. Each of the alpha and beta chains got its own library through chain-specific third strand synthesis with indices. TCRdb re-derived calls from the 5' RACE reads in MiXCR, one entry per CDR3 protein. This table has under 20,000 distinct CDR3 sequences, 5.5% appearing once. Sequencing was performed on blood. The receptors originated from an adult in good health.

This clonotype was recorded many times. In DNA, the CDR3 is TGTGCCAGCAGTTACCGCCCGGGACAGGGGTTCTGGCAGCCCCAGCATTTT. As protein: CASSYRPGQGFWQPQHF. The rearrangement links TRBV6-2 or TRBV6-3 to TRBJ1-5; TRBD1 agrees at 10 bases. The CDR3 runs to 17 residues. Germline CDR1 reads MNHEY; CDR2 reads SVGEGT. Trimming took 2 bases from V and 7 from J; bases not matched to a gene: 11.

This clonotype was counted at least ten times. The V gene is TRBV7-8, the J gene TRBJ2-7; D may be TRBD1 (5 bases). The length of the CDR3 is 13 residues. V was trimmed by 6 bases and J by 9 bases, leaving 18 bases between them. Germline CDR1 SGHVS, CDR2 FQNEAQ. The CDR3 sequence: CASSHQGARWQYF. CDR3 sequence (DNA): TGTGCCAGCAGTCACCAGGGCGCGAGGTGGCAGTACTTC. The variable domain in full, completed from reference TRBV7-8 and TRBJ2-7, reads GAGVSQSPRYKVAKRGQDVALRCDPISGHVSLFWYQQALGQGPEFLTYFQNEAQLDKSGLPSDRFFAERPEGSVSTLKIQRTQQEDSAVYLCASSHQGARWQYFGPGTRLTVT.

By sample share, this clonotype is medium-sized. The CDR3 loop is CASSLEAEKTYEQYF. CDR3 bases: TGTGCCAGCAGCTTAGAGGCGGAGAAGACCTACGAGCAGTACTTC. V gene TRBV7-2 combines with J gene TRBJ2-7, with D unresolved. The V and J ends lost 1 base and 2 bases respectively, with 12 bases between them. The germline gives CDR1 SGHTA, CDR2 FQGNSA. This CDR3 spans 15 amino acids. Full variable domain (outside the CDR3, taken from reference TRBV7-2 and TRBJ2-7): GAGVSQSPSNKVTEKGKDVELRCDPISGHTALYWYRQSLGQGLEFLIYFQGNSAPDKSGLPSDRFSAERTGGSVSTLTIQRTQQEDSAVYLCASSLEAEKTYEQYFGPGTRLTVT.

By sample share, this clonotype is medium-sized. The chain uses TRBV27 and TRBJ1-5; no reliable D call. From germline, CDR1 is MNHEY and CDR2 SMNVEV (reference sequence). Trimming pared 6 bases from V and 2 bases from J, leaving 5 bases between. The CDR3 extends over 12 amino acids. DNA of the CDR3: TGTGCCAGCAGAGAGCGCAATCAGCCCCAGCATTTT. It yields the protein CASRERNQPQHF.

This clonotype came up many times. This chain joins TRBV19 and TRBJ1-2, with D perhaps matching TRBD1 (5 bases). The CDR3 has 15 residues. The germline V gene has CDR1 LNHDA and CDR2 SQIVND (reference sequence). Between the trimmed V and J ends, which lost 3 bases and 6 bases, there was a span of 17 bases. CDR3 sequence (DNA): TGTGCCAGTAGTATCAACCCCCGGGGACTGGATGGCTACACCTTC. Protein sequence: CASSINPRGLDGYTF.

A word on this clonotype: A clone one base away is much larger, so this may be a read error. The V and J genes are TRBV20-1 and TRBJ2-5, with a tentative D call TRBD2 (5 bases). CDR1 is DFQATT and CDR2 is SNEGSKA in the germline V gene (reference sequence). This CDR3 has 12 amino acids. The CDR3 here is CSASTVEETRYF. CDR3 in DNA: TGCAGTGCTTCCACCGTGGAGGAGACCCGGTACTTC.

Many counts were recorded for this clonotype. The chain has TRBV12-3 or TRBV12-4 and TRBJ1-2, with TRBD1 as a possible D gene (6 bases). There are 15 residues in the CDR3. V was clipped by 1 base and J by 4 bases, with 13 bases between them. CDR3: CASSLVHRASYGYTF. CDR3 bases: TGTGCCAGCAGTTTAGTTCACAGGGCGAGCTATGGCTACACCTTC.

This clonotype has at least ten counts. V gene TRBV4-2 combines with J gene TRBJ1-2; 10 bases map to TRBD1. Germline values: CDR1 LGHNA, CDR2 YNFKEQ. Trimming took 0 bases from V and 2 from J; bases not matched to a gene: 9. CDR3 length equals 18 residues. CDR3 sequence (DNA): TGTGCCAGCAGCCAAGAAGGGTTGAGACAGGGGGCCAACTATGGCTACACCTTC. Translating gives CASSQEGLRQGANYGYTF.